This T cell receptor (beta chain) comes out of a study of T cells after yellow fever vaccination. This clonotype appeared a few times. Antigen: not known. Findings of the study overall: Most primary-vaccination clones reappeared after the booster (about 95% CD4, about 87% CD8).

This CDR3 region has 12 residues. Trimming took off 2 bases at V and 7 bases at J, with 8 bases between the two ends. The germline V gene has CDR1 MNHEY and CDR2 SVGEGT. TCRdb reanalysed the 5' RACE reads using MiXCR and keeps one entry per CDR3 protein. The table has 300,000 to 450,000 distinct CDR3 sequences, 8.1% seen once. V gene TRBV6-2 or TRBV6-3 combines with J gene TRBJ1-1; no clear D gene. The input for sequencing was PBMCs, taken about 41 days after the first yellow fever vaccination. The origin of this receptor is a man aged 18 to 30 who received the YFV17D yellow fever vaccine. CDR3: CASSYNVVEAFF. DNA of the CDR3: TGTGCCAGCAGTTACAACGTCGTTGAAGCTTTCTTT.